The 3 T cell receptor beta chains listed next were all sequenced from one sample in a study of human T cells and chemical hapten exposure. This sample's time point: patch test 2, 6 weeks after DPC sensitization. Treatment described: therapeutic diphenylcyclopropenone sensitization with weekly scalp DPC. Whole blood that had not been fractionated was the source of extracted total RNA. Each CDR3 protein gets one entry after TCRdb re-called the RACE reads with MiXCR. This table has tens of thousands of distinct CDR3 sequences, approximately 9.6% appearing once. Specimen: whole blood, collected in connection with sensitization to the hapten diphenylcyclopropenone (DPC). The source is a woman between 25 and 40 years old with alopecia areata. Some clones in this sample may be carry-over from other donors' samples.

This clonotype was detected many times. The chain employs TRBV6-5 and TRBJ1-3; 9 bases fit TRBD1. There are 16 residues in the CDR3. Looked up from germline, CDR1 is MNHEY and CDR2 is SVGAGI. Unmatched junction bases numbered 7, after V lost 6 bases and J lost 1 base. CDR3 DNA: TGTGCCAGCAGCCCAACAGGGGGCTCGTCTGGAAACACCATATATTTT. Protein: CASSPTGGSSGNTIYF.

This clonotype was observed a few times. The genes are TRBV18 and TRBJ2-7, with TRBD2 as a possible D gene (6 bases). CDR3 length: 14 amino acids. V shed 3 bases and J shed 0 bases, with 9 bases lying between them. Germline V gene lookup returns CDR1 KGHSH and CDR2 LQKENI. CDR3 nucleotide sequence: TGTGCCAGCTCACCCAGGACTACCTCCTACGAGCAGTACTTC. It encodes CASSPRTTSYEQYF.

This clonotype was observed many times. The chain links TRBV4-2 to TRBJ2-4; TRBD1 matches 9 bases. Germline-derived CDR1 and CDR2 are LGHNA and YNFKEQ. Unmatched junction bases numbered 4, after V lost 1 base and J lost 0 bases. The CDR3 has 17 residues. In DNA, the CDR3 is TGTGCCAGCAGCCAAGGGGACAGGGCGACAGCCAAAAACATTCAGTACTTC. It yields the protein CASSQGDRATAKNIQYF.